This T cell receptor beta chain was obtained from a study of a mutant IDH1 vaccine in newly diagnosed glioma. Study as a whole: Patients under treatment included about 60% males and approximately 38% females and had a mean age of approximately 40 years. Before enrollment, the patients had been treated with radiotherapy alone, temozolomide alone, or both together. Most of them had received both.

Time point defined: baseline, week 1 (first vaccination visit). Regarding treatment: pre-vaccination baseline after standard-of-care therapy. Concerning this clone: The antigen is undetermined.

The data were produced by immunoSEQ multiplex PCR, yet TCRdb's version contains in-frame clones alone and is incomplete. The sample carries about 92,000 clones, 80% to 90% recorded once. Study outcomes and limitations: Apparently unrelated to pseudoprogression were changes in the top peripheral T cell clonotypes. Overall, around 93% of patients had vaccine-induced immune responses.

Trimming took off 3 bases at V and 1 base at J, with 20 bases between the two ends. Germline-derived CDR1 and CDR2 are SGHVS and FQNEAQ. The CDR3 consists of 18 residues. J is TRBJ2-3 and V is TRBV7-8; perhaps TRBD2 as D (6 bases). Sequenced material: PBMCs, taken from a glioma patient treated with radiotherapy, temozolomide or both. The receptor was isolated from a woman aged 50 to 60 with glioma. This CDR3 reads CASSLALLALRGTDTQYF. CDR3 DNA sequence: TGTGCCAGCAGCTTGGCCCTACTAGCATTACGAGGCACAGATACGCAGTATTTT.